One sample yielded the 15 T cell receptor beta chains listed below, sequenced in a study of blood T cell repertoires in COVID-19. The table came from immunoSEQ multiplex PCR; TCRdb's copy has only in-frame clones and leaves some out. The sample contains fewer than 150,000 clones, 84% of which appear only once. Material for sequencing was PBMCs or T cells enriched from blood (not recorded which). The receptors were gathered from a middle-aged man in a cohort exposed to, infected with or recovered from COVID-19 (not recorded which).

The genes are TRBV7-9 and TRBJ1-4, with a weak D call TRBD1 (6 bases). The CDR3 spans 15 residues. Trimming stripped 5 bases from V and 8 bases from J, with 18 bases between. CDR1 is SEHNR, CDR2 FQNEAQ, per germline (reference sequence). The CDR3 DNA follows: TGTGCCAGCAGCCTATCAACAGGGCTCCAGGAAAAACTGTTTTTT. Translation gives CASSLSTGLQEKLFF.

This clone occurred a few times. V is TRBV6-5 and J is TRBJ2-1; no clear D gene. The CDR3 loop spans 16 amino acids. V lost 2 bases and J 0 bases, leaving 11 bases between the germline ends. CDR1 is MNHEY and CDR2 is SVGAGI in the germline V gene. DNA for the CDR3: TGTGCCAGCAGTTACGCCCGCGGCCGCTCCTACAATGAGCAGTTCTTC. Amino acid sequence: CASSYARGRSYNEQFF.

The chain has TRBV5-1 and TRBJ2-7, with D possibly matching TRBD1 (5 bases). Trimming pared 4 bases from V and 2 bases from J, leaving 19 bases between. The CDR3 spans 16 residues. Looked up from germline, CDR1 is SGHRS and CDR2 is YFSETQ. Here the CDR3 reads CASSPLTTGSTYEQYF. The CDR3 bases are TGCGCCAGCAGCCCTCTGACAACAGGTTCAACCTACGAGCAGTACTTC.

The rearrangement uses TRBV27 and TRBJ2-6; D gene ambiguous. The CDR3 spans 15 residues. The germline V gene has CDR1 MNHEY and CDR2 SMNVEV (reference sequence). V was trimmed by 6 bases and J by 1 base, leaving 10 bases between them. The CDR3 sequence: CASSSLSSGANVLTF. The CDR3 nucleotides are TGTGCCAGCAGCTCTCTTAGTTCTGGGGCCAACGTCCTGACTTTC.

The CDR3 coding sequence is TGTGCCAGCAGCCAGGGGGGCGGGGATGGCTACACCTTC. Encoded protein: CASSQGGGDGYTF. The gene calls are TRBV12-3 or TRBV12-4 and TRBJ1-2, with TRBD1 matching over 7 bases. The CDR3 runs to 13 residues. The V segment lost 6 bases and the J segment 6 bases; nucleotides outside the gene matches: 7.

The genes are TRBV5-1 and TRBJ1-2, with no clear D. V was shortened by 2 bases and J by 8 bases, with 10 bases between the two germline ends. Per the germline V gene, CDR1 is SGHRS and CDR2 is YFSETQ. The length of the CDR3 is 12 residues. DNA for the CDR3: TGCGCCAGCAGCTTCGGGAGCGACGGCTACACCTTC. This encodes CASSFGSDGYTF.

The gene calls are TRBV5-4 and TRBJ2-3, with D possibly TRBD1 on 6 matching bases. Trimming pared 0 bases from V and 3 bases from J, leaving 11 bases between. Per germline, CDR1 SGHNT and CDR2 YYREEE (reference sequence). CDR3 size: 15 residues. The CDR3 protein is CASSLDTGQTDTQYF. CDR3 nucleotides: TGTGCCAGCAGCTTGGATACAGGGCAGACAGATACGCAGTATTTT.

The chain uses TRBV11-2 and TRBJ2-7; 11 bases fit TRBD2. The germline V gene has CDR1 SGHAT and CDR2 FQNNGV. The V and J ends lost 5 bases and 0 bases, in that order; junction bases with no gene match: 3. The CDR3 consists of 15 residues. This CDR3 is CASSTTSGVSYEQYF. The CDR3 bases are TGTGCCAGCAGCACGACTAGCGGGGTCTCCTACGAGCAGTACTTC.

CDR3 protein: CASSSTGVGGANVLTF. CDR3 bases: TGTGCCAGCAGCTCTACAGGGGTTGGTGGGGCCAACGTCCTGACTTTC. V gene TRBV11-3 combines with J gene TRBJ2-6; TRBD1 matches at 7 bases. The length of the CDR3 is 16 residues. V lost 4 bases to trimming and J lost 3 bases; unmatched junction nucleotides: 6. Germline CDR1 and CDR2: SGHNT and YENEEA.

As concerns this clone: This same CDR3 is encoded by further DNA sequences in the sample. The J gene is TRBJ2-3, the V gene TRBV30; D not certain. Germline-derived CDR1 and CDR2 are GTSNPN and SVGIG (reference sequence). The CDR3 sequence is 11 residues long. V shed 0 bases and J shed 6 bases, with 4 bases lying between them. The CDR3 protein is CAWSVLDTQYF. CDR3 DNA: TGTGCCTGGAGTGTACTTGATACGCAGTATTTT.

The chain links TRBV28 to TRBJ1-4, with 8 bases matching TRBD1. CDR1 is MDHEN, CDR2 SYDVKM, per germline. The J segment lost 7 bases and the V segment lost 5 bases, leaving 6 bases of the junction unmatched. This CDR3 contains 14 residues. In DNA form, the CDR3 reads TGTGCCAGCAGTAGGACAGGGTCGGCTGAAAAACTGTTTTTT. It specifies CASSRTGSAEKLFF.

This clone was counted only a few times. The V gene is TRBV6-2 or TRBV6-3, the J gene TRBJ1-6, with TRBD1 as a possible D gene (5 bases). Germline CDR1 and CDR2: MNHEY and SVGEGT. V gave up 4 bases and J gave up 14 bases, with 21 bases separating them. This CDR3 region has 15 residues. CDR3 sequence: CASSSEWILTVTLHF. DNA of the CDR3: TGTGCCAGCAGTTCTGAGTGGATCCTGACAGTAACCCTCCACTTT.

This chain links TRBV2 with TRBJ2-2; D is perhaps TRBD2 (6 bases). With 5 bases removed from V and 0 bases from J, the gap between germline ends came to 16 bases. Germline V CDR1 and CDR2: SNHLY, FYNNEI. This CDR3 contains 17 residues. The CDR3 DNA follows: TGTGCCAGCAGTCCGGAGGGAACGGGATCGAACACCGGGGAGCTGTTTTTT. Encoded protein: CASSPEGTGSNTGELFF.

This clone was found a few times. The rearrangement uses TRBV30 and TRBJ1-1; 7 positions agree with TRBD1. Per the germline V gene, CDR1 is GTSNPN and CDR2 is SVGIG (reference sequence). V gave up 3 bases and J gave up 0 bases; unmatched junction bases: 4. The CDR3 runs to 14 residues. CDR3 amino acids: CAWRETGMNTEAFF. For the CDR3, the DNA is TGTGCCTGGAGGGAGACAGGGATGAACACTGAAGCTTTCTTT.

This chain uses TRBV9 with TRBJ2-1; D is perhaps TRBD2 (5 bases). Germline V gene sequence: CDR1 SGDLS, CDR2 YYNGEE. The CDR3 has 15 amino acids. V gave up 0 bases and J gave up 7 bases, with 14 bases separating them. For the CDR3, the DNA is TGTGCCAGCAGCGTAGACAGCGGCCCTTTTAATGAGCAGTTCTTC. Translation gives CASSVDSGPFNEQFF.